The 9 T cell receptor beta chains below were found in one sample sequenced in a study of identical twins. From the 5' RACE reads, TCRdb called clonotypes with MiXCR, one entry per CDR3 protein. The table records under 300,000 distinct CDR3 sequences, roughly 13% of them present only once. The sample was also linked to a second study, of yellow fever vaccine responses in identical twins.

The sample taken for sequencing was memory (CD45RO+) T cells sorted from blood. Receptors originate from a woman younger than 30 in good health.

The chain uses TRBV7-6 and TRBJ2-3, with 7 bases aligning to TRBD1. Germline V gene sequence: CDR1 SGHVS, CDR2 FNYEAQ. The CDR3 is 16 amino acids. Unmatched junction bases numbered 8, after V lost 5 bases and J lost 0 bases. The CDR3 bases are TGTGCCAGCAGCCCTAGACAGGGATCTAGCACAGATACGCAGTATTTT. This sequence encodes CASSPRQGSSTDTQYF.

This clonotype was picked up a small number of times. This chain joins TRBV5-4 and TRBJ2-3, with 9 bases matching TRBD2. CDR1 is SGHNT, CDR2 YYREEE, per germline (reference sequence). The CDR3 loop spans 14 amino acids. The J segment lost 4 bases and the V segment lost 5 bases, leaving 5 bases of the junction unmatched. CDR3 in amino acids: CASRGGGVSDTQYF. CDR3 sequence (DNA): TGTGCCAGCAGAGGCGGGGGGGTTTCAGATACGCAGTATTTT.

The chain combines TRBV5-6 with TRBJ2-7; D is uncertain. Germline lookup yields CDR1 SGHDT and CDR2 YYEEEE. There are 15 residues in the CDR3. V lost 0 bases and J lost 6, with 16 bases in between. The DNA for the CDR3 is TGTGCCAGCAGCTTGGTTACCGCCGTTAAGACCGAGCAGTACTTC. The encoded protein is CASSLVTAVKTEQYF.

This clonotype was recorded many times. The chain links TRBV29-1 to TRBJ2-3, with a tentative D call TRBD1 (5 bases). The CDR3 runs 14 residues. V lost 7 bases, J lost 5 bases, and 19 bases lay in between. Germline V gene sequence: CDR1 SQVTM, CDR2 ANQGSEA. This CDR3 reads CSGQPGSWGDTQYF. Written as DNA, the CDR3 is TGCAGCGGACAGCCGGGCAGCTGGGGAGATACGCAGTATTTT.

The sample holds many counts of this clonotype. The genes are TRBV6-2 or TRBV6-3 and TRBJ1-1; D is uncertain. Deletions cut 3 bases from V and 1 base from J, with 9 bases between. The CDR3 has 14 residues. Looked up from germline, CDR1 is MNHEY and CDR2 is SVGEGT. CDR3 residues: CASSYLATNTEAFF. CDR3 sequence (DNA): TGTGCCAGCAGTTATCTTGCCACGAACACTGAAGCTTTCTTT.

This chain connects TRBV9 to TRBJ2-3, with D perhaps matching TRBD2 (6 bases). Trimming cost V 4 bases and J 2 bases, with 14 bases left between them. CDR3 size: 15 residues. The germline V gene has CDR1 SGDLS and CDR2 YYNGEE. The DNA for the CDR3 is TGTGCCAGCAGCCCACGCGGGACTTCCACAGATACGCAGTATTTT. This gives the protein CASSPRGTSTDTQYF. The variable domain in full, with the rest retrieved from reference TRBV9 and TRBJ2-3, is DSGVTQTPKHLITATGQRVTLRCSPRSGDLSVYWYQQSLDQGLQFLIQYYNGEERAKGNILERFSAQQFPDLHSELNLSSLELGDSALYFCASSPRGTSTDTQYFGPGTRLTVL.

V usage is TRBV3-1 and J usage is TRBJ2-6; no firm D call. Deletions cut 4 bases from V and 0 bases from J, with 4 bases between. Per the germline V gene, CDR1 is LGHDT and CDR2 is YNNKEL (reference sequence). There are 14 residues in the CDR3. The CDR3 loop is CASSPPSGANVLTF. The CDR3 nucleotides read TGTGCCAGCAGCCCCCCCTCTGGGGCCAACGTCCTGACTTTC.

This clonotype was seen many times. This chain connects TRBV3-1 to TRBJ1-1, with 8 bases that match TRBD1. CDR1 is LGHDT and CDR2 is YNNKEL in the germline V gene (reference sequence). The junction had 15 bases not matched to a gene; V was cut back by 4 bases and J by 5 bases. This CDR3 spans 17 amino acids. The CDR3: CASSPLRDRRRGTEAFF. In DNA form, the CDR3 reads TGTGCCAGCAGCCCTCTCCGGGACAGGCGGCGGGGAACTGAAGCTTTCTTT.

A few counts support this clonotype. The chain carries TRBV7-2 and TRBJ1-5; maybe TRBD1 (5 bases). The CDR3 spans 14 residues. The germline V gene has CDR1 SGHTA and CDR2 FQGNSA. V gave up 5 bases and J gave up 11 bases, with 19 bases separating them. CDR3 in amino acids: CASSPLFGGGSQHF. The CDR3 DNA sequence: TGTGCCAGCAGCCCGTTATTCGGGGGGGGATCCCAGCATTTT.